This T cell receptor beta chain was sequenced for a study of blood T cell repertoires in COVID-19. Looking at the study overall: T cells, B-cell-depleted T cells, or PBMCs provided the cDNA or gDNA that served as material.

The CDR3 is 19 amino acids. The V and J ends lost 5 bases and 7 bases, in that order; junction bases with no gene match: 25. CDR1 is LNHDA and CDR2 is SQIVND in the germline V gene (reference sequence). Per the original data handling: Estimation of nucleated cell counts was performed using reference gene primer amplification. Method: immunoSEQ multiplex PCR; TCRdb's copy keeps in-frame clones and lacks some. The D gene and trimming were derived from the DNA, and the V and J assignments and clone size from that table. Of 350,000 or so clones detected, approximately 88% appear once; the ten largest clones hold about 1.5%.

This sequence was found in a woman in her twenties or thirties with COVID-19, enrolled during active disease. The specimen was peripheral blood. The rearrangement links TRBV19 to TRBJ2-5, with TRBD1 matching over 7 bases. CDR3: CASSAYFRVRQGRIATQYF. CDR3 sequence (DNA): TGTGCCAGTAGTGCCTATTTCCGCGTTCGACAGGGACGGATAGCGACCCAGTACTTC.